The 21 T cell receptor beta chains presented below share a single source sample, sequenced in a study of T cell repertoires in cytomegalovirus infection. Each CDR3 protein gets one entry after TCRdb re-called the reads with MiXCR. The sample lists about 51,000 distinct CDR3 sequences; around 20% were seen once. These receptors have no known antigen. Here the sequenced sample was CD8+ T cells from cultured PBMCs, taken from culture after CMV antigen stimulation. These receptor sequences come from a human donor in good health (CMV status not recorded). Some clones in this sample may be carry-over from other donors' samples.

The chain recombines TRBV7-4 with TRBJ2-7; D could derive from TRBD1 or TRBD2 (5 bases each). V gave up 5 bases and J gave up 5 bases, with 10 bases separating them. CDR1 SGHVT and CDR2 SQSDAQ come from the germline V gene. This CDR3 has 12 residues. The CDR3 sequence: CASSHMGDEQYF. The CDR3 DNA reads TGTGCCAGCAGCCATATGGGGGACGAGCAGTACTTC.

The chain is built from TRBV9 and TRBJ1-4; D gene unclear. The CDR3 spans 12 residues. Deletions cut 0 bases from V and 8 bases from J, with 5 bases between. Germline loops: CDR1 SGDLS, CDR2 YYNGEE. The CDR3 DNA reads as TGTGCCAGCAGCGTAGATGGAGAAAAACTGTTTTTT. Translating it yields CASSVDGEKLFF.

J is TRBJ2-3 and V is TRBV10-3; 7 bases are a match to TRBD1. CDR1 is ENHRY, CDR2 SYGVKD, per germline. Losses at the gene ends were 2 bases for V and 1 base for J; bases not matched to a gene: 0. The CDR3 length is 14 residues. As DNA, the CDR3 is TGTGCCATCAGTGAGACAGGGGGCACAGATACGCAGTATTTT. This encodes CAISETGGTDTQYF.

The chain joins TRBV20-1 to TRBJ2-5; TRBD2 aligns across 8 bases. CDR3 size: 18 residues. V dropped 0 bases and J dropped 4; count of bases not matched to a gene: 16. Germline V gene data show CDR1 as DFQATT and CDR2 as SNEGSKA (reference sequence). The CDR3 DNA sequence: TGCAGTGCTAGAGATCGCGAGGTAGCGGGGCGTGTGAGAGAGACCCAGTACTTC. Translation gives CSARDREVAGRVRETQYF.

A few counts support this clonotype. The genes are TRBV6-1 and TRBJ1-2; the match to TRBD1 covers 7 bases. The CDR3 has 17 amino acids. Germline V gene lookup returns CDR1 MNHNS and CDR2 SASEGT. V lost 2 bases and J lost 1; bases outside the gene matches: 10. The CDR3 nucleotides are TGTGCCAGCAGTGAATTGTGGGGACAGACGTTTAACTATGGCTACACCTTC. It yields the protein CASSELWGQTFNYGYTF.

This chain connects TRBV5-1 to TRBJ2-3; D gene unclear. The CDR3 is 14 amino acids. In germline, CDR1 is SGHRS, CDR2 YFSETQ. V gave up 4 bases and J gave up 8 bases, with 17 bases separating them. The CDR3 sequence is CASSLPETRVTQYF. CDR3 DNA sequence: TGCGCCAGCAGCCTACCAGAGACCCGGGTTACGCAGTATTTT.

The genes are TRBV10-3 and TRBJ2-1; D ambiguous. Trimming stripped 8 bases from V and 5 bases from J, with 16 bases between. Germline values: CDR1 ENHRY, CDR2 SYGVKD. The length of the CDR3 is 14 residues. The CDR3 DNA reads TGTGCCATCCGAAGAGCGAGAGAGAACAATGAGCAGTTCTTC. Translation: CAIRRARENNEQFF.

This clonotype was picked up a small number of times. The CDR3 nucleotides are TGTGCCAGCAGCTTAGCAGAGGGACTCGGTCCTGAAGCTTTCTTT. Protein: CASSLAEGLGPEAFF. The chain is built from TRBV7-9 and TRBJ1-1; weak D call: TRBD1 (5 bases). The CDR3 is 15 amino acids. Per germline, CDR1 SEHNR and CDR2 FQNEAQ (reference sequence). V was shortened by 0 bases and J by 6 bases, with 14 bases between the two germline ends. Full variable domain (remainder filled in from reference TRBV7-9 and TRBJ1-1): DTGVSQNPRHKITKRGQNVTFRCDPISEHNRLYWYRQTLGQGPEFLTYFQNEAQLEKSRLLSDRFSAERPKGSFSTLEIQRTEQGDSAMYLCASSLAEGLGPEAFFGQGTRLTVV.

This clonotype was counted at least ten times. V and J are TRBV7-9 and TRBJ1-3, with D unclear. Trimming took 5 bases from V and 0 from J, leaving 11 bases between them. This CDR3 region has 15 residues. CDR1 is SEHNR and CDR2 is FQNEAQ in the germline V gene (reference sequence). CDR3: CASSVDRFSGNTIYF. Written as DNA, the CDR3 is TGTGCCAGCAGCGTGGACCGCTTCTCTGGAAACACCATATATTTT. The full variable domain, rest sourced from reference TRBV7-9 and TRBJ1-3, is DTGVSQNPRHKITKRGQNVTFRCDPISEHNRLYWYRQTLGQGPEFLTYFQNEAQLEKSRLLSDRFSAERPKGSFSTLEIQRTEQGDSAMYLCASSVDRFSGNTIYFGEGSWLTVV.

This clonotype was seen more than once but under ten times. The chain uses TRBV12-3 or TRBV12-4 and TRBJ1-5; no clear D. The CDR3 runs 16 residues. Between the trimmed V and J ends, which lost 1 base and 0 bases, there was a span of 10 bases. The CDR3 nucleotides read TGTGCCAGCAGTTTAGGAGACATGGGTAGCAATCAGCCCCAGCATTTT. This sequence encodes CASSLGDMGSNQPQHF.

The chain is built from TRBV23-1 and TRBJ2-2; TRBD1 or TRBD2 may be the D gene (5 bases each). Being an ORF, TRBV23-1 has a function that is uncertain. Between the trimmed V and J ends, which lost 4 bases and 3 bases, there was a span of 18 bases. The length of the CDR3 is 17 residues. CDR3 protein: CASSPQSGTEYTGELFF. For the CDR3, the DNA is TGCGCCAGCAGTCCACAATCCGGGACGGAATACACCGGGGAGCTGTTTTTT.

This clonotype is classed as large (0.1 to 1%). The chain carries TRBV28 and TRBJ2-7; 14 bases line up with TRBD2. Germline loops: CDR1 MDHEN, CDR2 SYDVKM. V was pared by 8 bases and J by 5 bases, with 17 bases of the junction left unmatched. The CDR3 is 18 residues long. The CDR3 loop is CASSRFGTSGSKKNEQYF. CDR3 nucleotides: TGTGCCAGCTCCCGTTTTGGGACTAGCGGGAGTAAGAAGAACGAGCAGTACTTC.

This clonotype has a handful of counts. This chain uses TRBV2 with TRBJ2-6; 9 nucleotides match TRBD1. V lost 8 bases, J lost 2 bases, and 16 bases stayed unmatched. The CDR3 has 19 residues. Germline loops: CDR1 SNHLY, CDR2 FYNNEI. CDR3 DNA sequence: TGTGCCAGCCTCGAAGTGTCGGGACAGGGAAGTACTGGGGCCAACGTCCTGACTTTC. Translation: CASLEVSGQGSTGANVLTF. The entire variable domain, with the rest obtained from reference TRBV2 and TRBJ2-6, is as follows: EPEVTQTPSHQVTQMGQEVILRCVPISNHLYFYWYRQILGQKVEFLVSFYNNEISEKSEIFDDQFSVERPDGSNFTLKIRSTKLEDSAMYFCASLEVSGQGSTGANVLTFGAGSRLTVL.

This clonotype was seen a handful of times. The chain recombines TRBV28 with TRBJ2-5; TRBD1 agrees at 8 bases. CDR1 is MDHEN, CDR2 SYDVKM, per germline. This CDR3 spans 16 amino acids. After removal of 4 bases from V and 5 bases from J, the junction contained 12 bases not matched to a gene. The CDR3 reads CASSSLRTGMMETQYF. CDR3 nucleotides: TGTGCCAGCAGTTCCCTACGGACAGGGATGATGGAGACCCAGTACTTC.

In this sample, this clonotype turned up a few times. This chain joins TRBV27 and TRBJ2-7, with 10 positions matching TRBD1. With V trimmed by 6 bases and J by 3 bases, 8 bases remained unmatched. The CDR3 extends over 15 amino acids. Germline lookup yields CDR1 MNHEY and CDR2 SMNVEV (reference sequence). The CDR3 DNA is TGTGCCAGCAGCCCTCGGGACAGGGGCCTCTACGAGCAGTACTTC. This encodes CASSPRDRGLYEQYF.

V gene TRBV7-2 combines with J gene TRBJ2-5, with D uncertain. The CDR3 contains 13 residues. Looked up from germline, CDR1 is SGHTA and CDR2 is FQGNSA. Between the trimmed V and J ends, which lost 0 bases and 4 bases, there was a span of 6 bases. CDR3 sequence reads: CASSLAHGETQYF. As DNA, the CDR3 is TGTGCCAGCAGCTTAGCGCACGGAGAGACCCAGTACTTC.

There are a few counts of this clonotype. The chain carries TRBV12-3 or TRBV12-4 and TRBJ2-1; 11 nucleotides agree with TRBD1. This CDR3 contains 17 residues. Trimming took 5 bases from V and 0 from J; bases not matched to a gene: 6. CDR3 amino acids: CASSRTGGESSYNEQFF. CDR3 DNA: TGTGCCAGCAGTCGGACAGGGGGCGAGAGCTCCTACAATGAGCAGTTCTTC.

This clonotype was counted between two and nine times. V and J are TRBV7-6 and TRBJ2-1; 7 bases are shared with TRBD2. Germline CDR1 is SGHVS and CDR2 is FNYEAQ. J was trimmed by 7 bases and V by 0 bases; bases with no gene match: 6. The CDR3 contains 15 residues. The CDR3 protein is CASSLAPSGKNEQFF. CDR3 nucleotides: TGTGCCAGCAGCTTAGCGCCCAGCGGGAAGAATGAGCAGTTCTTC.

This clonotype was counted a few times. This rearrangement joins TRBV7-6 to TRBJ1-6; D is uncertain. Trimming shortened V by 1 base and J by 10 bases, and 11 bases separated the two germline ends. The CDR3 runs 14 residues. CDR1 is SGHVS and CDR2 is FNYEAQ in the germline V gene. CDR3 sequence: CASSLGGGTSPLHF. The DNA for the CDR3 is TGTGCCAGCAGCTTAGGTGGAGGTACATCACCCCTCCACTTT.

This clonotype was detected only a few times. V usage is TRBV7-9 and J usage is TRBJ1-1; 8 bases match TRBD1. V shed 5 bases, J shed 1 base, and the junction held 9 bases outside the gene matches. The CDR3 is 16 amino acids. Germline-derived CDR1 and CDR2 are SEHNR and FQNEAQ (reference sequence). The chain's CDR3 is CASSEQGGAGNTEAFF. DNA for the CDR3: TGTGCCAGCAGCGAACAGGGGGGAGCCGGGAACACTGAAGCTTTCTTT.

This clonotype was counted between two and nine times. This chain joins TRBV7-2 and TRBJ2-2; D not resolved. The germline V and J ends were trimmed by 5 bases and 1 base, with 11 bases remaining between them. The CDR3 is 15 amino acids. Per germline, CDR1 SGHTA and CDR2 FQGNSA. In DNA, the CDR3 is TGTGCCAGCAGCCGCTCTAACAGGAACACCGGGGAGCTGTTTTTT. Its translation: CASSRSNRNTGELFF.